This TCR beta chain was observed in a study of CD8+ T cells in alopecia areata. Study-level background: Patients received oral tofacitinib, 5 to 10 mg twice daily, for moderate-to-severe alopecia areata.

Details on this clone: The antigen remains undetermined.

As for treatment: oral pan-JAK inhibitor, 5-10 mg twice daily. Sequencing used cDNA as its template, made by extracting RNA and reverse transcribing it. Here immunoSEQ multiplex PCR was the method, and the copy in TCRdb shows in-frame clones only, minus some. Among approximately 200,000 clones listed, 45% to 75% were seen once. Findings of the study overall: For patients receiving tofacitinib, scalp clonality and expanded CD8+ clones among the top 100 significantly decreased.

Looked up from germline, CDR1 is SQVTM and CDR2 is ANQGSEA. V lost 4 bases, J lost 7 bases, and 4 bases stayed unmatched. The CDR3 extends over 13 amino acids. This sample comprised CD4+ T cells sorted from blood, obtained at week 4, from a patient treated with tofacitinib. This chain connects TRBV29-1 to TRBJ2-1; 10 bases agree with TRBD1. This sequence was found in a human donor with alopecia areata. CDR3 DNA sequence: TGCAGCGTTGGGGGGACAGGGGTGAATGAGCAGTTCTTC. This gives the protein CSVGGTGVNEQFF.